A selection of T cell receptor beta chains follows, all from one sample in a study of T cells after yellow fever vaccination. TCRdb itself ran the 5' RACE reads through MiXCR, one entry per CDR3 protein. The repertoire includes 350,000 to 550,000 distinct CDR3 sequences, 18% of them detected once, and roughly a sixth sits in the top ten. The material was PBMCs, obtained before the yellow fever booster vaccination. These receptors came from a man aged 18 to 30 who received the YFV17D yellow fever vaccine. CDR3s include the opening cysteine and the closing phenylalanine or tryptophan. Each record gives: clone size, J gene, D gene, V gene, CDR3 protein, CDR3 DNA. The D gene is left open where the match is weak. Only part of the rows carry a size: once, few, many, or a class if the clone is expanded.

few TRBJ1-2 . TRBV12-3/TRBV12-4 CASRMTGQNYGYTF TGTGCCAGCAGGATGACAGGTCAGAACTATGGCTACACCTTC
. TRBJ2-1 TRBD1 TRBV11-1 CASSLAPGQGNEQFF TGTGCCAGCAGCCTCGCCCCGGGACAGGGCAATGAGCAGTTCTTC
few TRBJ1-1 . TRBV13 CASSRLGVEIGFF TGTGCCAGCAGCCGCTTAGGGGTGGAGATTGGTTTCTTT
few TRBJ1-1 TRBD1 TRBV5-1 CASSLEGADTEAFF TGCGCCAGCAGCTTGGAGGGGGCCGACACTGAAGCTTTCTTT
few TRBJ1-1 TRBD1 TRBV4-3 CASSLDRGLNTEAFF TGCGCCAGCAGCCTTGACAGGGGCCTGAACACTGAAGCTTTCTTT
. TRBJ1-5 . TRBV4-3 CASSQDGAGSNQPQHF TGCGCCAGCAGCCAAGATGGTGCGGGGAGCAATCAGCCCCAGCATTTT
. TRBJ2-5 TRBD2 TRBV12-3/TRBV12-4 CASSRGLGARETQYF TGTGCCAGCAGTAGGGGACTAGGGGCCCGAGAGACCCAGTACTTC
. TRBJ1-5 . TRBV6-1 CASSEDLRETF TGTGCCAGCAGTGAAGACTTGAGGGAAACATTT
. TRBJ2-7 . TRBV12-3/TRBV12-4 CASSFSGYEQYF TGTGCCAGCAGTTTTTCCGGGTACGAGCAGTACTTC
few TRBJ2-7 . TRBV9 CASSVGLAEPYEQYF TGTGCCAGCAGCGTAGGTTTGGCGGAACCCTACGAGCAGTACTTC
. TRBJ1-4 . TRBV5-1 CASSLQGGGEKLFF TGCGCCAGCAGCTTACAGGGAGGGGGTGAAAAACTGTTTTTT